The rows below give T cell receptor beta chains drawn from one sample of a study of cytomegalovirus exposure and HLA in healthy donors. The data were produced by immunoSEQ multiplex PCR, yet TCRdb's version contains in-frame clones alone and is incomplete. The sample has around 250,000 clones; 90% are singletons. Sequencing used PBMCs. These receptor sequences come from a woman between 18 and 30 years old in good health and CMV-seronegative. Both conserved end residues are part of each CDR3. The D gene is left open where the match is weak. Where a row states a size, it is once, few, many or the class of an expanded clone; other rows omit it.

TGTGCCAGCAGTCGGACAGGGCCTAACTATGGCTACACCTTC,CASSRTGPNYGYTF,TRBJ1-2,TRBD1,TRBV27,.
TGTGCCAGCAGCCACGACAGGGGAAACTATGGCTACACCTTC,CASSHDRGNYGYTF,TRBJ1-2,TRBD1,TRBV5-6,.
TGCGCCAGCAGCCAAGATCGACCATTCAGACGGAGCTATGGCTACACCTTC,CASSQDRPFRRSYGYTF,TRBJ1-2,.,TRBV4-1,.
TGTGCCAGCAGTTTTCGTGGAGAGCGCTATGGCTACACCTTC,CASSFRGERYGYTF,TRBJ1-2,.,TRBV27,.
TGTGCCAGCCTAGCGGGACAGGGGTACAATGAGCAGTTCTTC,CASLAGQGYNEQFF,TRBJ2-1,.,TRBV6-6,.
TGTGCCAGCAGCCTAGACGGGAACTCTGGAAACACCATATATTTT,CASSLDGNSGNTIYF,TRBJ1-3,.,TRBV7-3,.
TGCGCCAGCAGCCAAACCGCCGGGACAGGGGCCTACGAGCAGTACTTC,CASSQTAGTGAYEQYF,TRBJ2-7,TRBD1,TRBV4-1,once
TGTGCCAGCAGTTCGACAGGTACCGGGGAGCTGTTTTTT,CASSSTGTGELFF,TRBJ2-2,.,TRBV27,few
TGTGCCAGTACGGACAGGGGTGGATCCTACGAGCAGTACTTC,CASTDRGGSYEQYF,TRBJ2-7,TRBD1,TRBV19,.
TGTGCCAGCAGTCCGTTAGGGACAGGGAACTATGGCTACACCTTC,CASSPLGTGNYGYTF,TRBJ1-2,TRBD1,TRBV27,.
TGTGCCTGGACGCGGGGGGCATACAATGAGCAGTTCTTC,CAWTRGAYNEQFF,TRBJ2-1,TRBD2,TRBV30,.
TGTGCCTGTACAGGGAATGCTGAAGCTTTCTTT,CACTGNAEAFF,TRBJ1-1,.,TRBV30,few
TGTGCCAGCTCAGGGGACGGGAGGGGCACTGAAGCTTTCTTT,CASSGDGRGTEAFF,TRBJ1-1,.,TRBV18,.
TGTGCCAGCAGCCCGGACAGGGGCAGTGGCTACACCTTC,CASSPDRGSGYTF,TRBJ1-2,TRBD1,TRBV7-2,.
TGTGCCAGCTGGACAGAGACTGGAAACACCATATATTTT,CASWTETGNTIYF,TRBJ1-3,.,TRBV2,.
TGCGCCAGCAGCCAAGGGACAACAGAAAAACTGTTTTTT,CASSQGTTEKLFF,TRBJ1-4,.,TRBV4-1,.
TGTGCCATCAGTGACTTAGGGGGCGCCGATTCACCCCTCCACTTT,CAISDLGGADSPLHF,TRBJ1-6,TRBD1,TRBV10-3,.
TGTGCCAGCAGCTTAGGCGGTCAGCCCCAGCATTTT,CASSLGGQPQHF,TRBJ1-5,.,TRBV13,.
TGTGCCAGCAGTCCCCTAGGGGGGGCCCGCTTTGGTTCACCCCTCCACTTT,CASSPLGGARFGSPLHF,TRBJ1-6,.,TRBV28,.
TGTGCCAGCAGTTACTGGAGGAACTATGGCTACACCTTC,CASSYWRNYGYTF,TRBJ1-2,.,TRBV6-5,.
TGCAGTGCGGGCGGGCAAGAGACCCAGTACTTC,CSAGGQETQYF,TRBJ2-5,.,TRBV20-1,once
TGTGCCAGCAGCAGGGACACTGAAGCTTTCTTT,CASSRDTEAFF,TRBJ1-1,.,TRBV6-5,.
TGTGCCAGCAGCCGAAAATGGGACTCCGAGCAGTTCTTC,CASSRKWDSEQFF,TRBJ2-1,.,TRBV11-1,.
TGTGCCTGGACACTTCGGGGGGGACGGACGTATGAGCAGTTCTTC,CAWTLRGGRTYEQFF,TRBJ2-1,TRBD2,TRBV30,.
TGCGCCAGCAGCGTCGAGGTATCCGGGGAGCTGTTTTTT,CASSVEVSGELFF,TRBJ2-2,.,TRBV5-1,.
TGTGCCAGTAGGTGGGGGGGCCTCACAGATACGCAGTATTTT,CASRWGGLTDTQYF,TRBJ2-3,.,TRBV19,.
TGTGCCAGCAGCTTAAGGGGACAGGGCACTGAAGCTTTCTTT,CASSLRGQGTEAFF,TRBJ1-1,TRBD1,TRBV7-3,.
TGTGCCAGCAGTGACACTAGATCCACAGATACGCAGTATTTT,CASSDTRSTDTQYF,TRBJ2-3,.,TRBV2,.
TGTGCCAGCAGGGCCCAAAACTATGGCTACACCTTC,CASRAQNYGYTF,TRBJ1-2,.,TRBV28,.
TGTGCCAGCAGCCAGGAGGACTCTGAGCAGTTCTTC,CASSQEDSEQFF,TRBJ2-1,.,TRBV28,.
TGTGCCAGCAGCCCTGCCGGCGGGGGAGGCACCGGGGAGCTGTTTTTT,CASSPAGGGGTGELFF,TRBJ2-2,TRBD2,TRBV6-6,.
TGTGCCAGCAGCCCAGAATTGGGACAAACCTACACAGATACGCAGTATTTT,CASSPELGQTYTDTQYF,TRBJ2-3,.,TRBV7-6,.
TGTGCCAGCAGCTTAGGACAGGGGGGAATGAATGAGCAGTTCTTC,CASSLGQGGMNEQFF,TRBJ2-1,TRBD1,TRBV7-2,.
TGCGCCAGCAGCGGCCCGGGGATCGACACTGAAGCTTTCTTT,CASSGPGIDTEAFF,TRBJ1-1,.,TRBV10-1,.
TGTGCCAGCAGACTCAGGGGGCCGGCTAATGAAAAACTGTTTTTT,CASRLRGPANEKLFF,TRBJ1-4,TRBD1,TRBV7-2,.
TGTGCCAGCAGCCCAGGGGGCGACTACGAGCAGTACTTC,CASSPGGDYEQYF,TRBJ2-7,TRBD1,TRBV7-9,.
TGTGCCAGCAGCGACCGGGACTACCGATCCTACAATGAGCAGTTCTTC,CASSDRDYRSYNEQFF,TRBJ2-1,TRBD2,TRBV7-6,.